Detailed here is one T cell receptor beta chain. In the original workflow: Nucleated cell number was recorded as an estimate derived from reference gene primer amplification. Measured with immunoSEQ multiplex PCR; TCRdb has only the in-frame clones, and not every one. D and trimming come from the DNA, and the V and J calls and clone size come from that table. The sample records 190,000 or so clones, 80% to 90% being singletons. Trimming removed 0 bases at V and 0 bases at J, with 13 bases between. The CDR3 totals 16 residues. Germline V gene sequence: CDR1 SGDLS, CDR2 YYNGEE. This record comes from a study of blood T cell repertoires in COVID-19. Looking at the study overall: The analysed material was cDNA or gDNA that came from T cells, B-cell-depleted T cells, or PBMCs.

V usage is TRBV9 and J usage is TRBJ2-7; a possible D gene is TRBD1 (5 bases). The sequence derives from a man between 35 and 55 years old with active or convalescent COVID-19. The sample consisted of peripheral blood. CDR3 amino acids: CASSVGGGATSYEQYF. In DNA, the CDR3 is TGTGCCAGCAGCGTAGGGGGTGGGGCGACCTCCTACGAGCAGTACTTC.